Below, one T cell receptor (beta chain) is given with its context. This entry is derived from a study of blood T cells in healthy people across ages. Primers used in a second PCR of about 7 to 12 cycles were a sample-barcoded 5' primer and a J-beta primer mix. TCRdb processed the 5' RACE reads anew with MiXCR; each CDR3 protein has one entry. The sample shows 1.2 million to 1.5 million distinct CDR3 sequences, roughly 59% of them seen only once. J was trimmed by 7 bases and V by 1 base; bases with no gene match: 10. CDR3 length equals 17 residues. Germline CDR1 LGHDT, CDR2 YNNKEL (reference sequence).

J is TRBJ2-1 and V is TRBV3-1, with 10 bases identical to TRBD2. The TCR sequence derives from a man between 18 and 35 years old in good health. The sequenced material came from blood. The CDR3 spells CASSQVSGLASLNEQFF. CDR3 DNA: TGTGCCAGCAGCCAAGTCTCGGGACTAGCGAGTCTGAATGAGCAGTTCTTC.